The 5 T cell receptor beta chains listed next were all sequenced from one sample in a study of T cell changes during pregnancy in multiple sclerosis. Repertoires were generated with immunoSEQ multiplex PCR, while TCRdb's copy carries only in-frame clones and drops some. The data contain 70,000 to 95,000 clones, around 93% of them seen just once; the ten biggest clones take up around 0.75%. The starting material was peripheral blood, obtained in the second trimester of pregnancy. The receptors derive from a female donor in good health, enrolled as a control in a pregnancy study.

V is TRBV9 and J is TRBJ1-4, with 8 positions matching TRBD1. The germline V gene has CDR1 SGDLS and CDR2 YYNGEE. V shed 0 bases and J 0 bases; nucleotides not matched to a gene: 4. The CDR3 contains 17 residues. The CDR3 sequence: CASSVATGGATNEKLFF. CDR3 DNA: TGTGCCAGCAGCGTAGCTACAGGGGGGGCAACTAATGAAAAACTGTTTTTT.

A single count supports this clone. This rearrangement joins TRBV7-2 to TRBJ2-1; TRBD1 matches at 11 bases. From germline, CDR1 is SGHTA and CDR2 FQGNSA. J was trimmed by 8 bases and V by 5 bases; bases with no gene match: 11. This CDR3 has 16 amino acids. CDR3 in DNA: TGTGCCAGCAGCCCGACTCGGACAGGGGGCAAGGATGAGCAGTTCTTC. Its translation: CASSPTRTGGKDEQFF. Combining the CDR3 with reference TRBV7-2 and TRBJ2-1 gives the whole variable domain GAGVSQSPSNKVTEKGKDVELRCDPISGHTALYWYRQSLGQGLEFLIYFQGNSAPDKSGLPSDRFSAERTGGSVSTLTIQRTQQEDSAVYLCASSPTRTGGKDEQFFGPGTRLTVL.

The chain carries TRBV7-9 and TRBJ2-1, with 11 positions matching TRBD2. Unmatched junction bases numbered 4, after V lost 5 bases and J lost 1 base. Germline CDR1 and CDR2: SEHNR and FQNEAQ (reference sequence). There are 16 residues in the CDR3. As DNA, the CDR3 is TGTGCCAGCAGCAGACTAGCGGGGCGTTCCTACAATGAGCAGTTCTTC. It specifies CASSRLAGRSYNEQFF.

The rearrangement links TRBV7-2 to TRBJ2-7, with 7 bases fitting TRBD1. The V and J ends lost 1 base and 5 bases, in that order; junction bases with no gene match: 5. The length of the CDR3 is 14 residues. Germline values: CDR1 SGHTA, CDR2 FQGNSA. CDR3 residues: CASSLEGGVDEQYF. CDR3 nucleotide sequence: TGTGCCAGCAGCTTAGAAGGGGGCGTCGACGAGCAGTACTTC.

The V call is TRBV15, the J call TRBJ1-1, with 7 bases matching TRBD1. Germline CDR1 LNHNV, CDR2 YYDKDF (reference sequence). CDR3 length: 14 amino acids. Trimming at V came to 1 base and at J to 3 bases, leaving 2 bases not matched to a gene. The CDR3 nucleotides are TGTGCCACCAGCAGAGGACAGGGAGACACTGAAGCTTTCTTT. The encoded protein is CATSRGQGDTEAFF.